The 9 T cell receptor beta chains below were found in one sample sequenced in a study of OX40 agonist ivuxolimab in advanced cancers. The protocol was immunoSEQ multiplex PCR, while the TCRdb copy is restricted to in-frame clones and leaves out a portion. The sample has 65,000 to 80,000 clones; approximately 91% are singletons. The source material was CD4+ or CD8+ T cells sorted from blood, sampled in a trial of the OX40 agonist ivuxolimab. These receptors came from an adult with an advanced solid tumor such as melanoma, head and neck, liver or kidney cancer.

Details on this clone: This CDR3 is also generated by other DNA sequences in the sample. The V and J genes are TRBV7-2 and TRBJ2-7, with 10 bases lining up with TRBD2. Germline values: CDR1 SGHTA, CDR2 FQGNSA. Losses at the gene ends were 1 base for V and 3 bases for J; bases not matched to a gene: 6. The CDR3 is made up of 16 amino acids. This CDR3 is CASSLEGASGSYEQYF. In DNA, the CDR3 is TGTGCCAGCAGCTTAGAAGGCGCTAGCGGGAGCTACGAGCAGTACTTC.

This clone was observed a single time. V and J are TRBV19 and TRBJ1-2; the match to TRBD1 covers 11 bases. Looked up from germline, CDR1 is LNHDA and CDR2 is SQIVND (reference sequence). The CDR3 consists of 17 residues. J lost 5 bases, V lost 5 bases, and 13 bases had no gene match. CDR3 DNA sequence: TGTGCCAGTAGTGCCCCCCTGGAGGGACAGGGGGGATATGGCTACACCTTC. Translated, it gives CASSAPLEGQGGYGYTF. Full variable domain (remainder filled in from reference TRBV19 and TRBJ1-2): DGGITQSPKYLFRKEGQNVTLSCEQNLNHDAMYWYRQDPGQGLRLIYYSQIVNDFQKGDIAEGYSVSREKKESFPLTVTSAQKNPTAFYLCASSAPLEGQGGYGYTFGSGTRLTVV.

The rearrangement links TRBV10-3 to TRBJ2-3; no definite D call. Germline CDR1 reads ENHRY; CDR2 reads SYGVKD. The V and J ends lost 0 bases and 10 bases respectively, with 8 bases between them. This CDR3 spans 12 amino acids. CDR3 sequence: CAISESPGSQYF. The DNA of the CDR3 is TGTGCCATCAGTGAGTCACCGGGCTCGCAGTATTTT.

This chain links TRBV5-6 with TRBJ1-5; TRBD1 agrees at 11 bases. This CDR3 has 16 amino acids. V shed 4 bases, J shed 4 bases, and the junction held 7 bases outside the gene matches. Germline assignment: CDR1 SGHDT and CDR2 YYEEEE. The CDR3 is CASSPRTGGRNQPQHF. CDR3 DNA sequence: TGTGCCAGCAGCCCTCGGACAGGGGGCCGTAATCAGCCCCAGCATTTT.

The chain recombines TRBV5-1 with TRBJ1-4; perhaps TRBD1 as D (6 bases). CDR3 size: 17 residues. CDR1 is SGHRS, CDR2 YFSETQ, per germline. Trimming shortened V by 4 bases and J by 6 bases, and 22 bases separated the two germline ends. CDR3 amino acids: CASSLGAGEGYYEKLFF. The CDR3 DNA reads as TGCGCCAGCAGCCTGGGGGCTGGTGAGGGATATTATGAAAAACTGTTTTTT.

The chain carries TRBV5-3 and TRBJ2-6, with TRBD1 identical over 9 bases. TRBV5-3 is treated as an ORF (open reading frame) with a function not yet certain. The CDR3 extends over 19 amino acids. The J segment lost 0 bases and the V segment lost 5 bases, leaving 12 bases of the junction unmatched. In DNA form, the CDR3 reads TGTGCCAGAAGTTTATTGGACAGGGGATTTAGCTCTGGGGCCAACGTCCTGACTTTC. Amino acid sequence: CARSLLDRGFSSGANVLTF.

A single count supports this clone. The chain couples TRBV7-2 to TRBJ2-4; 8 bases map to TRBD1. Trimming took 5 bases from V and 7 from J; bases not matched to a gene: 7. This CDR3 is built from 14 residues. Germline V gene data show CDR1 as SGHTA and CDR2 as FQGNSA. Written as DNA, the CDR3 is TGTGCCAGCAGCGTTGACAGGGGCGCGAACATTCAGTACTTC. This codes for CASSVDRGANIQYF. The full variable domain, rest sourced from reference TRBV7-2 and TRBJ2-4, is GAGVSQSPSNKVTEKGKDVELRCDPISGHTALYWYRQSLGQGLEFLIYFQGNSAPDKSGLPSDRFSAERTGGSVSTLTIQRTQQEDSAVYLCASSVDRGANIQYFGAGTRLSVL.

This CDR3 is CASGLAGEETQYF. CDR3 sequence (DNA): TGTGCCAGCGGACTAGCGGGGGAAGAGACCCAGTACTTC. The rearrangement joins TRBV5-5 to TRBJ2-5; 13 bases match TRBD2. V lost 7 bases, J lost 3 bases, and 0 bases stayed unmatched. Germline-derived CDR1 and CDR2 are SGHKS and YYEKEE (reference sequence). CDR3 length: 13 amino acids.

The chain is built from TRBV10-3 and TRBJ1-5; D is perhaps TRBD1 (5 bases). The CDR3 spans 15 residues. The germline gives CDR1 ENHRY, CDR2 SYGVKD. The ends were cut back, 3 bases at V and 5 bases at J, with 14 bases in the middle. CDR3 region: CAISEGFGGHQPQHF. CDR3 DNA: TGTGCCATCAGTGAAGGGTTCGGGGGTCATCAGCCCCAGCATTTT.